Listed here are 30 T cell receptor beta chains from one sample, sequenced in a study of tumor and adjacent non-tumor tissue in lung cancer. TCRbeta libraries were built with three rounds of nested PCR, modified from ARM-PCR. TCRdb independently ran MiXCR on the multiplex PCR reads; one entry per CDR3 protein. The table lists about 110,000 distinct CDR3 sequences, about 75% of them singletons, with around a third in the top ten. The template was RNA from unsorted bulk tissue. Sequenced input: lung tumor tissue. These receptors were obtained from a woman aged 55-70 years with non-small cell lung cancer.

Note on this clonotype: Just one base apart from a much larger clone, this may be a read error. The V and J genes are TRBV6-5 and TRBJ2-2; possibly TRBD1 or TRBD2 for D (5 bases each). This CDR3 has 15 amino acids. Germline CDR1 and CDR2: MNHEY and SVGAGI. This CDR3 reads CASSYSPTVTGEMFF. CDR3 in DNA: TGTGCCAGCAGTTACTCGCCGACAGTAACCGGGGAGATGTTTTTT.

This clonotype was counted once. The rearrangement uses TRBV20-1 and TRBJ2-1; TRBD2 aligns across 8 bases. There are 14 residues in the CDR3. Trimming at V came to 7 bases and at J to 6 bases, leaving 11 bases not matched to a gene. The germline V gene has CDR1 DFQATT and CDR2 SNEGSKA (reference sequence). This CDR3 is CSEAGGNILNEQFF. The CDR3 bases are TGCAGTGAGGCGGGGGGCAATATACTCAATGAGCAGTTCTTC.

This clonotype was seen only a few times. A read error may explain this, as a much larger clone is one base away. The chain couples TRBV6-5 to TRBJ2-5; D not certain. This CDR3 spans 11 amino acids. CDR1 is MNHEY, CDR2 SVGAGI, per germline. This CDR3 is CASTAEETEYF. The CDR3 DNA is TGTGCCAGCACCGCTGAAGAGACCGAGTACTTC.

In nucleotides, the CDR3 is TGCAGTGCTGGTGAGGGTTGGGCAAACACCATATATTTT. Translated: CSAGEGWANTIYF. The chain employs TRBV20-1 and TRBJ1-3, with D hard to call. The V and J ends lost 5 bases and 6 bases respectively, with 14 bases between them. Looked up from germline, CDR1 is DFQATT and CDR2 is SNEGSKA (reference sequence). The CDR3 totals 13 residues.

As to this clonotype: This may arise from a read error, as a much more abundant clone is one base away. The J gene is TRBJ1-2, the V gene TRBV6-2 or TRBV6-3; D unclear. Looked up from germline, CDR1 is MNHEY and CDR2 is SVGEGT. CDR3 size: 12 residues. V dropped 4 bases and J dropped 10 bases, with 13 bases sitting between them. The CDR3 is CASSSLADDYTF. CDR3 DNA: TGTGCCAGCAGTTCCCTAGCGGATGACTACACCTTC.

CDR3 DNA: TGTGCCAGCAGGGTTGCGCTTGGCGGCTACACCTTC. Translated: CASRVALGGYTF. This chain joins TRBV28 and TRBJ1-2; unclear D gene. The CDR3 is made up of 12 amino acids. Germline CDR1 is MDHEN and CDR2 is SYDVKM. V was shortened by 6 bases and J by 8 bases, with 13 bases between the two germline ends.

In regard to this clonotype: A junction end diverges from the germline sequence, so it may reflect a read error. The CDR3 region has the DNA TGCGCCAGTAGCCAAGACCCCGACAATCATCAGCCCCAGCATTTT. This encodes CASSQDPDNHQPQHF. The chain is built from TRBV4-1 and TRBJ1-5, with D unresolved. The CDR3 spans 15 residues. The V gene's germline CDR1 is MGHRA and CDR2 YSYEKL.

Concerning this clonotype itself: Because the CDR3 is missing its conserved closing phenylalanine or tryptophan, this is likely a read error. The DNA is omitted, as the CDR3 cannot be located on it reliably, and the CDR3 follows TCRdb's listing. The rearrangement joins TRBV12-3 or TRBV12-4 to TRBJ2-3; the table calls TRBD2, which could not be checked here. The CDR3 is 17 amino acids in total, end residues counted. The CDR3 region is CASSRLAGGAGTDTPYL.

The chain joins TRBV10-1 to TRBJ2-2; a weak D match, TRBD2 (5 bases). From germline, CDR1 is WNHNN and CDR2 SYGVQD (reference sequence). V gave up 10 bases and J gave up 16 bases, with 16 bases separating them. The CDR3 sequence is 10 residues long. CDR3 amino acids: CANNTGESFF. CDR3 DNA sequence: TGCGCCAACAACACCGGGGAGTCGTTTTTT.

CDR3 residues: CSSQTPSSTDTQYF. The CDR3 DNA follows: TGCAGCTCTCAGACTCCTTCTAGCACAGATACGCAGTATTTT. The chain is built from TRBV29-1 and TRBJ2-3, with unresolved D. The CDR3 has 14 residues. Trimming removed 8 bases at V and 0 bases at J, with 15 bases between. Germline V gene sequence: CDR1 SQVTM, CDR2 ANQGSEA.

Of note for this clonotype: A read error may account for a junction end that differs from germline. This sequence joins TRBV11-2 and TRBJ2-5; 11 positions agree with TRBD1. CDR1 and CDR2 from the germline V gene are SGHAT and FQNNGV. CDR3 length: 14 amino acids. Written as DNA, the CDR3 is TGTTCCAGCAGCGTAGGGACAGGGGGTGAGACCCAGTACTTC. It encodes CSSSVGTGGETQYF.

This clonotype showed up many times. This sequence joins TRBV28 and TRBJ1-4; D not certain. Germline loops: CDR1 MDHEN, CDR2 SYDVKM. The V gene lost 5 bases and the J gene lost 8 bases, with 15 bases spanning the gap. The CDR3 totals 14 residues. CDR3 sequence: CASSLRVPAEKLFF. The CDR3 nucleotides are TGTGCCAGCAGTCTACGGGTCCCGGCAGAAAAACTGTTTTTT.

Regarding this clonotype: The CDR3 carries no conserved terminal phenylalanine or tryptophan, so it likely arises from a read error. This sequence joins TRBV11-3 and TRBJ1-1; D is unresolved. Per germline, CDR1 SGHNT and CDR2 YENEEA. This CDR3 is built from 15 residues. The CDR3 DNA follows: TGTGCCTGCAGCTCAACTTGGACGGTGAACACTGAAGCTTTCCTT. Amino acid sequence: CACSSTWTVNTEAFL.

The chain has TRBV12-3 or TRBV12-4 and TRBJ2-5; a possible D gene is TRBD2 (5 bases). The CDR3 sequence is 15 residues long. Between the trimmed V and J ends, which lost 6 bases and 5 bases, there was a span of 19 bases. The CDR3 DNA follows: TGTGCCAGCAGCAACCCGGACGGAGGAAGGGAGACCCAGTACTTC. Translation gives CASSNPDGGRETQYF.

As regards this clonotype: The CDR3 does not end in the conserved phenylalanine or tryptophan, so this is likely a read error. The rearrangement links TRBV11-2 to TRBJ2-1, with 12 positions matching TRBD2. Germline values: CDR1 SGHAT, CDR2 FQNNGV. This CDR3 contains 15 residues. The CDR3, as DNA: TGTGCCAGCAGCCTTGGACTAGCGGGATCTAATGACCAGTTCCTC. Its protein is CASSLGLAGSNDQFL.

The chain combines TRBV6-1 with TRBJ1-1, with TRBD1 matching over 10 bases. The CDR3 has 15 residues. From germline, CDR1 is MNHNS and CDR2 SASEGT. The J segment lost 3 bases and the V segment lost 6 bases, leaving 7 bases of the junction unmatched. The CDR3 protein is CASRQTGGPDTEAFF. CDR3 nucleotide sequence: TGTGCCAGCAGGCAGACAGGGGGCCCGGACACTGAAGCTTTCTTT.

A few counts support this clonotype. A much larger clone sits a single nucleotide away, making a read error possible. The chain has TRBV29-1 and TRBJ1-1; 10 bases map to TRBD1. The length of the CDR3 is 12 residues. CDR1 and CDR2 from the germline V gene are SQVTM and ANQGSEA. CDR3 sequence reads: CIVGQGGHEAFF. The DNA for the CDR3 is TGCATCGTTGGACAGGGGGGTCACGAAGCTTTCTTT. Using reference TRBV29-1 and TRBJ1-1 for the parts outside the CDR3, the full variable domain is SAVISQKPSRDICQRGTSLTIQCQVDSQVTMMFWYRQQPGQSLTLIATANQGSEATYESGFVIDKFPISRPNLTFSTLTVSNMSPEDSSIYLCIVGQGGHEAFFGQGTRLTVV.

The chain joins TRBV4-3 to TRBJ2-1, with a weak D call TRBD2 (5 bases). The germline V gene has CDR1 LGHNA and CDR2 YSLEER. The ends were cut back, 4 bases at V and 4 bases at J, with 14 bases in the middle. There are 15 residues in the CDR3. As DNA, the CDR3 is TGCGCCAGCAGCCCTAGCCTTACTATATACAATGAGCAGTTCTTC. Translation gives CASSPSLTIYNEQFF.

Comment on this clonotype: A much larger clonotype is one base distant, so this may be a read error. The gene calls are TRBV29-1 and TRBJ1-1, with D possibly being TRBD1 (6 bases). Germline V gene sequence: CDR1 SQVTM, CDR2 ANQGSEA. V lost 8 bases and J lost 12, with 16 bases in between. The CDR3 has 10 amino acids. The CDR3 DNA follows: TGCAGCCTGGCCACAGGGCAAACTTTCTTT. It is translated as CSLATGQTFF. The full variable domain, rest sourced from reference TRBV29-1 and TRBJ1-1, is SAVISQKPSRDICQRGTSLTIQCQVDSQVTMMFWYRQQPGQSLTLIATANQGSEATYESGFVIDKFPISRPNLTFSTLTVSNMSPEDSSIYLCSLATGQTFFGQGTRLTVV.

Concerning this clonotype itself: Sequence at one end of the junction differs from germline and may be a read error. CDR3 nucleotide sequence: TGTGCCAGCAGCTACGGGACAAGCCGGAGCTACGGGCAGTATTTC. Translating it yields CASSYGTSRSYGQYF. The rearrangement joins TRBV11-2 to TRBJ2-7; the D gene is possibly TRBD1 (6 bases). CDR1 is SGHAT and CDR2 is FQNNGV in the germline V gene. The CDR3 totals 15 residues.

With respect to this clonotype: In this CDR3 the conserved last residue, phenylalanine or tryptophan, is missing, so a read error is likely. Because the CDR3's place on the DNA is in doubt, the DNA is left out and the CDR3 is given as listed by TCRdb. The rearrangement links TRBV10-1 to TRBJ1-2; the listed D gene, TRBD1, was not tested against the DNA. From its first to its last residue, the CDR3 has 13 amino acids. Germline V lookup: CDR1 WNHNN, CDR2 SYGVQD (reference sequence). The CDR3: CASSEHPREVLSL.

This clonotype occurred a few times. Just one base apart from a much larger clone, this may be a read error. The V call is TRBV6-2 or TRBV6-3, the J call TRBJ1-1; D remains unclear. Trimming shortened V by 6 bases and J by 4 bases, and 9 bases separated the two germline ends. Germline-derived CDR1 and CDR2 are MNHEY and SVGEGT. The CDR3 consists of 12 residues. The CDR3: CASRAYSTEAFF. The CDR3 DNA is TGTGCCAGCAGGGCATACAGCACTGAAGCTTTCTTT.

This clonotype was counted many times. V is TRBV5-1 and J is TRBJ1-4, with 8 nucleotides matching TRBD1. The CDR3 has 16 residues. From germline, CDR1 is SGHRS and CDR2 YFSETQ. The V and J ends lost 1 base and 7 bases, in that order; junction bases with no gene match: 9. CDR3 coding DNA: TGCGCCAGCAGCTTGATTTCAGGGGGCGCGGGTGAAAAACTGTTTTTT. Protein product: CASSLISGGAGEKLFF.

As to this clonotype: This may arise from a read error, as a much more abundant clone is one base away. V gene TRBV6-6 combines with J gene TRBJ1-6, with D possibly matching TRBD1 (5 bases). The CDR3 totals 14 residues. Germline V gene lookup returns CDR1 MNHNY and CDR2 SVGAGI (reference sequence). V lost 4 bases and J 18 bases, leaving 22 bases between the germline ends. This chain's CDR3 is CASSSTGDIPKPHF. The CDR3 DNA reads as TGTGCCAGCAGTTCCACAGGTGACATCCCGAAACCCCACTTT.

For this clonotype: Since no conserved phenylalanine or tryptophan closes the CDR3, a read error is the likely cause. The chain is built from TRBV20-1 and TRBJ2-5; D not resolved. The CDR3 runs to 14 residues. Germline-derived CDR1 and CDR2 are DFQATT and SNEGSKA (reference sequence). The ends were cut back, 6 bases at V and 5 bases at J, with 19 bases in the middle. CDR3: CSALMTRSLETQYI. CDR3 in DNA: TGCAGTGCCCTAATGACGCGATCTTTGGAGACCCAGTACATC.

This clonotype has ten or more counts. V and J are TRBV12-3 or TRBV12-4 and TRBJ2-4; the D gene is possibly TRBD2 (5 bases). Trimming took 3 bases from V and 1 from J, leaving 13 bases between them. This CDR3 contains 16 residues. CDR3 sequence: CASSFGSGHAKNIQYF. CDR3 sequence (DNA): TGTGCCAGCAGTTTTGGAAGCGGCCATGCCAAAAACATTCAGTACTTC.

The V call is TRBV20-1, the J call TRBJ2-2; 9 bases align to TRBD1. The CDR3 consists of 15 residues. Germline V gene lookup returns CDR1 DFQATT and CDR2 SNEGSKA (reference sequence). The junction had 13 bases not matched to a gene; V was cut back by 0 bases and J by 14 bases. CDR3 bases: TGCAGTGCTAGAGATCCGGGACAGGGAGGCGGTGAACTGTTTTTT. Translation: CSARDPGQGGGELFF.

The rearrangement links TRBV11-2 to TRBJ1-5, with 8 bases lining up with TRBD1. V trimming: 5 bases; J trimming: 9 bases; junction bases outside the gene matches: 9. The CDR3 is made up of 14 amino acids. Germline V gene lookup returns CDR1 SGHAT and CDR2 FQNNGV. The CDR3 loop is CASSRTGTDLPQHF. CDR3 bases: TGTGCCAGCAGCAGGACAGGGACTGATTTGCCCCAGCATTTT.

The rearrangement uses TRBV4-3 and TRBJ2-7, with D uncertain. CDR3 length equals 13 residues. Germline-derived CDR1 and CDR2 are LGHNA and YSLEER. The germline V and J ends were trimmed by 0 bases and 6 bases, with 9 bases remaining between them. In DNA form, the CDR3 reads TGCGCCAGCAGCCAAGAATTGACCAGCGAGCAGTACTTC. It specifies CASSQELTSEQYF.

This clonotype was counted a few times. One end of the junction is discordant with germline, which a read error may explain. CDR3: CASSLAYTKYF. DNA for the CDR3: TGTGCCAGCAGCTTAGCATATACGAAGTATTTT. The genes are TRBV11-2 and TRBJ2-3; D is ambiguous. Germline V gene data show CDR1 as SGHAT and CDR2 as FQNNGV. The CDR3 runs to 11 residues.